This T cell receptor beta chain was sequenced in a study of T cell responses to AZD1222 COVID-19 vaccine. Study results and caveats: Donors in the cohort were predominantly white British and more often female, and clonal diversity was possibly underestimated. Regions 160-218 and 743-854 dominated among vaccine-associated CD4 TCRs spanning spike.

The method was immunoSEQ multiplex PCR; TCRdb's version includes in-frame clones alone and lacks a portion of them. The table lists about 59,000 clones, about 91% of them singletons. Second doses that came at about 4 or about 12 weeks were put together. The V and J ends lost 4 bases and 4 bases respectively, with 2 bases between them. This CDR3 is 11 amino acids long. CDR1 SNHLY and CDR2 FYNNEI come from the germline V gene. About this clone: Its antigen is not identified.

Sequences were derived from peripheral blood, sampled 28 days after the second AZD1222 dose. The clonotype was recovered from an adult who received the AZD1222 COVID-19 vaccine. The chain couples TRBV2 to TRBJ2-1; no definite D call. CDR3 coding DNA: TGTGCCAGCAGTGGTTACAATGAGCAGTTCTTC. It specifies CASSGYNEQFF.